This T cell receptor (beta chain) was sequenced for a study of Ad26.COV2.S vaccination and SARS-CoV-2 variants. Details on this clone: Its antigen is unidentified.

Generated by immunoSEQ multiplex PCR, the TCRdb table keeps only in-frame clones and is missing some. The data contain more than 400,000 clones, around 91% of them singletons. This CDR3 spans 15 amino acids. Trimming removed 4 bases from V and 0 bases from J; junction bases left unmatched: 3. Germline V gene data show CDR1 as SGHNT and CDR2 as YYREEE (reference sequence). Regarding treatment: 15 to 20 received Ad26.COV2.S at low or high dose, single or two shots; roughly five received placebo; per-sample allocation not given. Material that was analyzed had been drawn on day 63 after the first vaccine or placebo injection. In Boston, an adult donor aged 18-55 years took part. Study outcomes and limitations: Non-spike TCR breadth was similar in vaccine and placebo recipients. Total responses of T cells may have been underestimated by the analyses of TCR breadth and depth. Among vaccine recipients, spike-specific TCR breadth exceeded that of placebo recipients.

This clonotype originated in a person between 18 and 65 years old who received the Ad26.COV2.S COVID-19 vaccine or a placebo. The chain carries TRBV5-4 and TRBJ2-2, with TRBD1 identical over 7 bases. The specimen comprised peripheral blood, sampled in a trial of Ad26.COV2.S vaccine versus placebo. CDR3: CASSRDSANTGELFF. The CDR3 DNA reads TGTGCCAGCAGCCGGGACAGCGCGAACACCGGGGAGCTGTTTTTT.